This T cell receptor (beta chain) was identified during a study of early T cells in non-severe SARS-CoV-2 infection. Background on the study: The input, bulk RNA from unsorted whole blood, was sequenced, and chains were unpaired. Findings and caveats of the study: A preference for anti-spike CD8 responses marked VDJdb matching, which missed private and CD4 specificities.

This clonotype was observed a handful of times. Its antigen is unknown. Germline assignment: CDR1 LNHDA and CDR2 SQIVND (reference sequence). The CDR3 loop spans 16 amino acids. Trimming removed 2 bases from V and 1 base from J; junction bases left unmatched: 5. The TCR library protocol was used to attach unique molecular identifiers. These identifiers were attached to individual cDNA molecules. Each CDR3 protein gets one entry after TCRdb re-called the 5' RACE reads with MiXCR. Among about 22,000 distinct CDR3 sequences listed, 4.7% were seen once. The chain carries TRBV19 and TRBJ2-5; 9 positions match TRBD1. The sample comprised whole blood. The source is an adult who was a healthcare worker with PCR-confirmed SARS-CoV-2 infection or an uninfected control (not recorded which). The CDR3, as DNA: TGTGCCAGTAGTATAACGGGACAGGGATTCCAAGAGACCCAGTACTTC. Translated, it gives CASSITGQGFQETQYF.